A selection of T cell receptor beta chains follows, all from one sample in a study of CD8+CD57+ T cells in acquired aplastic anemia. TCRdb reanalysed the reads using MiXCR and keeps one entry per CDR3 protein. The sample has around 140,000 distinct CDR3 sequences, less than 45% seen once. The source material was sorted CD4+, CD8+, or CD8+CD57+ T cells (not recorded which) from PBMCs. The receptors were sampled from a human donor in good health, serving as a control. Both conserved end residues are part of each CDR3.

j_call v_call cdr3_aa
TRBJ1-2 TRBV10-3 CAISDTQDRLAETNYGYTF
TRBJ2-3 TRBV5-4 CASSFLLAGGPDTQYF
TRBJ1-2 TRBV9 CASSPLPNPNYGYTF
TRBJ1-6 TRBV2 CASSGAFGQVVQSPLHF
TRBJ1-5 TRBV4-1 CASSQEWDQPQHF
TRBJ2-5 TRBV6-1 CASSAGGTRGTQYF
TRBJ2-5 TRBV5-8 CASRLATTQYF
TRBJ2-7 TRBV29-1 CSSDSGGAYEQYF
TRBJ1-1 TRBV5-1 CASTTGMNTEAFF
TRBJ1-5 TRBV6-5 CASGERYQPQHF
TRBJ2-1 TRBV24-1 CATSDLGGESSYNEQFF
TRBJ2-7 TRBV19 CACGTGESYEQYF
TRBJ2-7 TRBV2 CASSSTSFTYEQYF
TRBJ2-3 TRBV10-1 CASGPGLRTDTQYF
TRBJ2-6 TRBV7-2 CASSETPSGANVLTF
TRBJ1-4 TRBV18 CASSPPWDRGEKLFF
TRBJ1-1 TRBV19 CASLNRENTEAFF
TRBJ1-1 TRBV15 CATSRDRHENTEAFF
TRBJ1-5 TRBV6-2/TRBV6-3 CASTLLSNQPQHF
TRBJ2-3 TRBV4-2 CASSPPREPHRGDTDTQYF
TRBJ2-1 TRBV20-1 CSARGGPGLAFFSYNEQFF
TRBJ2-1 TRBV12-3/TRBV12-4 CASSSPTTSAPVGSYNEQFF
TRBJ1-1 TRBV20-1 CSARNLAAVNTEAFF
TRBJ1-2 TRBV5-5 CASSGQGQPRSYTF
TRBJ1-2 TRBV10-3 CAISEVQGVYGYTF
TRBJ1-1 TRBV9 CASSRTGVTEAFF
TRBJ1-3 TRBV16 CASSQSRGTSGNTIYF
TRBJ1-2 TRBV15 CATSSGQDYGYTF
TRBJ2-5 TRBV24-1 CATSDLGGAETQYF
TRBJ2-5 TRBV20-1 CSARETQYF
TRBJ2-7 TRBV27 CASRRHHGAAYEQYF